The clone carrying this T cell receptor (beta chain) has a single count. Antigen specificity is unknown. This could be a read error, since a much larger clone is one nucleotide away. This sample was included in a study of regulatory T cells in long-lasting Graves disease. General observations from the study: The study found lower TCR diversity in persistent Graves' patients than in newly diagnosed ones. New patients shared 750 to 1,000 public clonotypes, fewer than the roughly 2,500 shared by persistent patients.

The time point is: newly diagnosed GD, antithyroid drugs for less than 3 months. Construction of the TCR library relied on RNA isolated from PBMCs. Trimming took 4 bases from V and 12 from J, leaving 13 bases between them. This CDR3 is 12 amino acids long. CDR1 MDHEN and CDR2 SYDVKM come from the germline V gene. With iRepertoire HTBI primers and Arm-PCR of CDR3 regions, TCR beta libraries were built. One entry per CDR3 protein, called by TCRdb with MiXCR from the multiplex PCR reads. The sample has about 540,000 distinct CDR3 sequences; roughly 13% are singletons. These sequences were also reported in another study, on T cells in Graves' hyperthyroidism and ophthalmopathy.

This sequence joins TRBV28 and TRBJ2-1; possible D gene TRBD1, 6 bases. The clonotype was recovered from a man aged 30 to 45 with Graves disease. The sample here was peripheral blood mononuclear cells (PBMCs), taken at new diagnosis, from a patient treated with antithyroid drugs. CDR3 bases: TGTGCCAGCAGTTCCCAGGGGTCAAGGCAGTTCTTC. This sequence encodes CASSSQGSRQFF.